The 5 T cell receptor beta chains below were found in one sample sequenced in a study of blood T cell repertoires in COVID-19. Sequenced by immunoSEQ multiplex PCR; TCRdb stores in-frame clones only, minus some. The table includes under 150,000 clones, approximately 86% detected once. The sample consisted of peripheral blood. These receptors were collected from a woman aged 50 to 60 who had recovered from COVID-19.

The chain employs TRBV14 and TRBJ1-4; tentative D call: TRBD1 (6 bases). CDR3 size: 14 residues. The V and J ends lost 0 bases and 7 bases respectively, with 9 bases between them. Germline V CDR1 and CDR2: SGHDN, FVKESK. CDR3 coding DNA: TGTGCCAGCAGCCAAGAATGGGGGCGTGAAAAACTGTTTTTT. Translating gives CASSQEWGREKLFF.

This clone appeared a single time. The CDR3 sequence is CASTHLPGTGYNYGYTF. The CDR3 nucleotides are TGTGCCAGCACACACCTGCCCGGGACAGGGTATAACTATGGCTACACCTTC. This sequence joins TRBV7-9 and TRBJ1-2, with 9 bases that match TRBD1. Germline V lookup: CDR1 SEHNR, CDR2 FQNEAQ (reference sequence). The ends lost 7 bases at V and 1 base at J; junction bases unmatched: 13. The CDR3 is 17 residues long.

V usage is TRBV18 and J usage is TRBJ2-2, with 11 bases matching TRBD2. This CDR3 contains 18 residues. Germline V gene lookup returns CDR1 KGHSH and CDR2 LQKENI. The V segment lost 4 bases and the J segment 7 bases; nucleotides outside the gene matches: 14. The CDR3 reads CASSRVFLAGGPFGELFF. CDR3 sequence (DNA): TGTGCCAGCTCACGAGTGTTTCTAGCGGGAGGACCTTTCGGGGAGCTGTTTTTT.

The V call is TRBV7-2, the J call TRBJ1-5; no clear D. The V gene lost 1 base and the J gene lost 0 bases, with 7 bases spanning the gap. CDR3 length equals 15 residues. Germline V CDR1 and CDR2: SGHTA, FQGNSA. The CDR3 nucleotides are TGTGCCAGCAGCTTAGTCGGGGTTAGCAATCAGCCCCAGCATTTT. Its protein product is CASSLVGVSNQPQHF. Drawing the rest from reference TRBV7-2 and TRBJ1-5, the complete variable domain is GAGVSQSPSNKVTEKGKDVELRCDPISGHTALYWYRQSLGQGLEFLIYFQGNSAPDKSGLPSDRFSAERTGGSVSTLTIQRTQQEDSAVYLCASSLVGVSNQPQHFGDGTRLSIL.

V usage is TRBV18 and J usage is TRBJ2-1; 14 nucleotides match TRBD2. The CDR3 runs 19 residues. CDR1 and CDR2 (germline): KGHSH, LQKENI. The J segment lost 4 bases and the V segment lost 3 bases, leaving 11 bases of the junction unmatched. The CDR3 nucleotides read TGTGCCAGCTCACCGGGACTAGCGGGAGTGGAGTTAACGTACAATGAGCAGTTCTTC. Translating it yields CASSPGLAGVELTYNEQFF.